Described below is a single TCR beta chain sequence and its context. TCRdb called the 5' RACE reads again in MiXCR, with one record for every CDR3 protein. Among 500,000 or so distinct CDR3 sequences listed, about 20% were seen once. The data were obtained in a study of identical twins. This sample also appeared in a second study, on T cells expressing NK-cell markers.

The clonotype comes from a young woman in good health. Input material: CD4+ T cells sorted from blood.

Here the CDR3 DNA reads TGCGCCAGCAGCTTGGATCACGGGGGCACAGATACGCAGTATTTT. Residues: CASSLDHGGTDTQYF. The chain couples TRBV5-1 to TRBJ2-3; D is possibly TRBD2 (5 bases). The V gene's germline CDR1 is SGHRS and CDR2 YFSETQ. CDR3 length: 15 residues. Trimming pared 0 bases from V and 1 base from J, leaving 9 bases between.